The 16 T cell receptor beta chains reported below all come from one sample, sequenced in a study of control samples from healthy donors and cancer patients. The method was immunoSEQ multiplex PCR; TCRdb's version includes in-frame clones alone and lacks a portion of them. The sample has some 87,000 clones, 80% to 90% seen once. The specimen was PBMCs. These receptors all come from a man aged 55 to 70 with head and neck cancer.

The CDR3 is CASSRTGLTNEKLFF. DNA for the CDR3: TGCGCCAGCAGCCGTACCGGGTTAACTAATGAAAAACTGTTTTTT. This sequence joins TRBV4-1 and TRBJ1-4; D is uncertain. V lost 4 bases, J lost 1 base, and 10 bases lay in between. The CDR3 contains 15 residues. Germline V gives CDR1 MGHRA, CDR2 YSYEKL.

V is TRBV7-6 and J is TRBJ2-1; D may be TRBD1 (6 bases). Trimming left V 4 bases short and J 7 bases short, with 14 bases between. Germline assignment: CDR1 SGHVS and CDR2 FNYEAQ. The CDR3 totals 14 residues. This CDR3 reads CASSSDSLRNEQFF. For the CDR3, the DNA is TGTGCCAGCAGCTCGGACAGTTTAAGGAATGAGCAGTTCTTC.

V and J are TRBV3-1 (or the pseudogene TRBV3-2) and TRBJ1-5; D is uncertain. The ends were cut back, 0 bases at V and 7 bases at J, with 7 bases in the middle. CDR1 LGHDT and CDR2 YNNKEL come from the germline V gene (reference sequence). The CDR3 runs 13 residues. This CDR3 reads CASSQDLLQPQHF. In DNA, the CDR3 is TGTGCCAGCAGCCAAGATCTATTACAGCCCCAGCATTTT.

The rearrangement uses TRBV11-2 and TRBJ1-4; tentative D call: TRBD1 (5 bases). The CDR3 covers 14 residues. CDR1 SGHAT and CDR2 FQNNGV come from the germline V gene. Between the trimmed V and J ends, which lost 3 bases and 7 bases, there was a span of 12 bases. The CDR3 is CASSFAGFSEKLFF. Here the CDR3 DNA reads TGTGCCAGCAGCTTTGCAGGGTTCTCTGAAAAACTGTTTTTT.

The chain combines TRBV18 with TRBJ1-2; D is perhaps TRBD1 (5 bases). From germline, CDR1 is KGHSH and CDR2 LQKENI. The CDR3 covers 16 residues. Trimming took 2 bases from V and 0 from J, leaving 13 bases between them. The CDR3 spells CASSPRSSGTNYGYTF. The CDR3 bases are TGTGCCAGCTCACCAAGGTCGTCAGGGACTAACTATGGCTACACCTTC. The full variable domain, its missing parts supplied by reference TRBV18 and TRBJ1-2, is NAGVMQNPRHLVRRRGQEARLRCSPMKGHSHVYWYRQLPEEGLKFMVYLQKENIIDESGMPKERFSAEFPKEGPSILRIQQVVRGDSAAYFCASSPRSSGTNYGYTFGSGTRLTVV.

This clone was seen a single time. This sequence joins TRBV9 and TRBJ2-1, with TRBD2 as a possible D gene (6 bases). The length of the CDR3 is 12 residues. Germline values: CDR1 SGDLS, CDR2 YYNGEE. The germline V and J ends were trimmed by 2 bases and 11 bases, with 11 bases remaining between them. In nucleotides, the CDR3 is TGTGCCAGCAGCGTCAATGGACTAAAGCAGTTCTTC. Its translation: CASSVNGLKQFF. Full variable domain (outside the CDR3, taken from reference TRBV9 and TRBJ2-1): DSGVTQTPKHLITATGQRVTLRCSPRSGDLSVYWYQQSLDQGLQFLIQYYNGEERAKGNILERFSAQQFPDLHSELNLSSLELGDSALYFCASSVNGLKQFFGPGTRLTVL.

The chain joins TRBV14 to TRBJ2-1; D might be TRBD1 or TRBD2, each matching 5 bases. V lost 1 base, J lost 6 bases, and 13 bases lay in between. Per the germline V gene, CDR1 is SGHDN and CDR2 is FVKESK. The CDR3 extends over 15 amino acids. CDR3 bases: TGTGCCAGCAGCCAAGTGGGACCCTGGGGCAATGAGCAGTTCTTC. Protein product: CASSQVGPWGNEQFF.

The V and J genes are TRBV18 and TRBJ2-2; tentatively, D is TRBD1 (5 bases). Germline CDR1 KGHSH, CDR2 LQKENI. This CDR3 region has 15 residues. V was shortened by 1 base and J by 5 bases, with 11 bases between the two germline ends. The CDR3 here is CASSPQQGRTGELFF. DNA of the CDR3: TGTGCCAGCTCACCACAGCAGGGAAGGACCGGGGAGCTGTTTTTT. Based on the CDR3 plus reference TRBV18 and TRBJ2-2, the full variable domain is NAGVMQNPRHLVRRRGQEARLRCSPMKGHSHVYWYRQLPEEGLKFMVYLQKENIIDESGMPKERFSAEFPKEGPSILRIQQVVRGDSAAYFCASSPQQGRTGELFFGEGSRLTVL.

The CDR3 DNA reads TGTGCCAGCAGTTTGACTAGCGGGGTCAGCTACGAGCAGTACTTC. It codes for CASSLTSGVSYEQYF. This sequence joins TRBV28 and TRBJ2-7, with 11 bases that match TRBD2. V lost 3 bases and J lost 3; bases outside the gene matches: 4. The CDR3 runs 15 residues. Germline V lookup: CDR1 MDHEN, CDR2 SYDVKM.

The rearrangement joins TRBV7-6 to TRBJ2-3; D uncertain. The CDR3 extends over 16 amino acids. Trimming cost V 2 bases and J 3 bases, with 15 bases left between them. CDR1 is SGHVS and CDR2 is FNYEAQ in the germline V gene. The CDR3: CASSLLVQAGTDTQYF. For the CDR3, the DNA is TGTGCCAGCAGCTTATTGGTCCAGGCTGGTACAGATACGCAGTATTTT. The complete variable domain, with remaining parts taken from reference TRBV7-6 and TRBJ2-3, reads GAGVSQSPRYKVTKRGQDVALRCDPISGHVSLYWYRQALGQGPEFLTYFNYEAQQDKSGLPNDRFSAERPEGSISTLTIQRTEQRDSAMYRCASSLLVQAGTDTQYFGPGTRLTVL.

The chain joins TRBV28 to TRBJ2-5; D is unresolved. Trimming shortened V by 3 bases and J by 5 bases, and 10 bases separated the two germline ends. The CDR3 has 13 amino acids. CDR1 is MDHEN and CDR2 is SYDVKM in the germline V gene. The CDR3: CASSFGSRETQYF. CDR3 coding DNA: TGTGCCAGCAGTTTTGGCAGTCGGGAGACCCAGTACTTC.

This clone came up many times. The V gene is TRBV10-3, the J gene TRBJ2-2; 16 nucleotides match TRBD2. Losses at the gene ends were 7 bases for V and 7 bases for J; bases not matched to a gene: 6. Germline lookup yields CDR1 ENHRY and CDR2 SYGVKD. CDR3 length: 16 residues. The chain's CDR3 is CAIKGTSGRGSGELFF. The CDR3 DNA is TGTGCCATCAAGGGGACTAGCGGGAGGGGTAGCGGGGAGCTGTTTTTT.

This rearrangement joins TRBV9 to TRBJ2-1, with 8 bases identical to TRBD2. The CDR3 spans 15 residues. The germline V gene encodes CDR1 SGDLS and CDR2 YYNGEE. The trim removed 4 bases at V and 4 bases at J, leaving 7 bases unmatched. CDR3 sequence reads: CASSLGLASYNEQFF. In DNA form, the CDR3 reads TGTGCCAGCAGCCTCGGACTAGCATCTTACAATGAGCAGTTCTTC.

The chain carries TRBV19 and TRBJ1-5; D is unclear. V was trimmed by 5 bases and J by 3 bases, leaving 8 bases between them. The germline V gene has CDR1 LNHDA and CDR2 SQIVND (reference sequence). The CDR3 runs 13 residues. The CDR3 loop reads CASSAAVNQPQHF. The CDR3 nucleotides read TGTGCCAGTAGTGCAGCAGTCAATCAGCCCCAGCATTTT.

This chain uses TRBV28 with TRBJ1-1, with D unresolved. CDR3 length: 16 residues. Germline loops: CDR1 MDHEN, CDR2 SYDVKM. The ends were cut back, 3 bases at V and 1 base at J, with 15 bases in the middle. In DNA, the CDR3 is TGTGCCAGCAGTTTGGGCCCGATCTTTAAGAACACTGAAGCTTTCTTT. It translates to CASSLGPIFKNTEAFF.

V is TRBV7-9 and J is TRBJ1-3, with D hard to call. Germline CDR1 and CDR2: SEHNR and FQNEAQ (reference sequence). V was clipped by 5 bases and J by 0 bases, with 14 bases between them. The CDR3 is 16 residues long. CDR3 amino acids: CASSAQGGFSGNTIYF. CDR3 nucleotides: TGTGCCAGCAGCGCCCAAGGAGGGTTCTCTGGAAACACCATATATTTT.